This T cell receptor (beta chain) was sequenced in a study of blood T cell repertoires in COVID-19 (dated by TCRdb to 2018 to 2021). Regarding the complete study: The collaborator samples originated in the United States, Italy and Spain and spanned the acute and convalescent phases of COVID-19. The material from the prospective study consisted of cDNA or gDNA derived from T cells, B-cell-depleted T cells, or PBMCs. Subjects who had been exposed to COVID-19, were actively infected with it, or had recovered from it provided the deeply sampled blood TCRbeta repertoires that made up the dataset. The repertoires were released in a freely available public database meant as a resource for research on the immune response to SARS-CoV-2. Samples were obtained from the ongoing ImmuneRACE study (first 160 participants) and from 1,000 to 1,500 subjects provided by 6 global collaborators. The sample metadata nearly always contained a de-identified subject ID, COVID-19 status, age in years and sex. Where available, HLA class I and class II types were taken from metadata supplied by the sample provider and were not determined by assay-based typing. Results the study describes overall, beyond this receptor: The quantity of clinical and demographic metadata differed by source and by participant and was supplied without curation.

The collaborating institutions used their own protocols to collect whole blood in K2EDTA tubes. For TCRbeta analysis, collaborator samples were shipped as frozen whole blood, as isolated PBMCs, or as DNA extracted from either sample type. Note on this clone: Its specific antigen is unknown. Nothing much larger sits one base from this clone, and base qualities are not available.

TCRbeta CDR3 regions were amplified from genomic DNA by means of the immunoSEQ Assay, a bias-controlled multiplex PCR. Per the original workflow: The number of nucleated cells in each sample was estimated from the amplification of reference gene primers within the assay. Sequence reads were collapsed and filtered to measure the absolute abundance of every unique TCRbeta CDR3 rearrangement. For each sample, productive Simpson clonality was calculated by taking the square root of Simpson's diversity index across productive rearrangements. In TCRdb, the immuneACCESS table is reduced to in-frame sequences with V and J assigned. These tables do not hold every clone; where another copy was compared, an unresolved V gene accounts for under half, and the others remain unexplained. For V, J and clone size, that table is used; D and trimming come from the DNA. For this sample the table gives approximately 200,000 clones, of which roughly 84% were detected only once. Of the sample, 6.5% to 9% falls within the top ten clones.

The sample consisted of peripheral blood. This receptor was identified in a woman aged 50 to 65 with acute or convalescent COVID-19.

The DNA reads as follows: TGTGCCAGCAGCTCGGGACTAGCGGGGGTGTACCAAGAGACCCAGTACTTC. Its coded protein is CASSSGLAGVYQETQYF. The V and J segments used are TRBV5-4 and TRBJ2-5, with 14 bases in between that match TRBD2. From the cysteine through the phenylalanine, the CDR3 covers 17 amino acids. Kept here is only the CDR3 DNA, which spans 51 bases and is read in frame from base 1. Via the germline V gene (reference sequence), CDR1 is SGHNT and CDR2 YYREEE. Compared with germline, V lacks 3 bases and J lacks 0 bases; bases without a gene match: 4. The full variable domain, completed from the reference TRBV5-4 and TRBJ2-5 proteins outside the CDR3, reads ETGVTQSPTHLIKTRGQQVTLRCSSQSGHNTVSWYQQALGQGPQFIFQYYREEENGRGNFPPRFSGLQFPNYSSELNVNALELDDSALYLCASSSGLAGVYQETQYFGPGTRLLVL.